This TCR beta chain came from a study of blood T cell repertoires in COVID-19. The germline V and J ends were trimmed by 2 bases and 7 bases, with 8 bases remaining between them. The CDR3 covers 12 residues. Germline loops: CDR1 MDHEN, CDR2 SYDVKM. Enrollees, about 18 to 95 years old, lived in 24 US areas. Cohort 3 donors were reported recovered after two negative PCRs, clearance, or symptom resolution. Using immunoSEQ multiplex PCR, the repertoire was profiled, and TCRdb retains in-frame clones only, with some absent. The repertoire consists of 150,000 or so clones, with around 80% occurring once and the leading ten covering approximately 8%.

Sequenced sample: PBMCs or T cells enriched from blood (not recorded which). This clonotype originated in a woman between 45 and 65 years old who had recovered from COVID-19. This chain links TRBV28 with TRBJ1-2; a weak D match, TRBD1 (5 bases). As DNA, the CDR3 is TGTGCCAGCAGTTTACAAGGGGCTGGCTACACCTTC. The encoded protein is CASSLQGAGYTF.